A single sample gave rise to the 21 T cell receptor beta chains below, sequenced in a study of graft-versus-host responses after intestinal transplantation (dated by TCRdb to the early 2020s). The sample's time point label, in plain terms: cells obtained before transplantation from donor or recipient. Library method: the immunoSEQ multiplex PCR assay. This immuneACCESS table, as held by TCRdb, lists in-frame sequences with V and J called but not all clones. Of the missing ones, under half trace to an unresolved V gene in checked studies; the others have no known cause. The sample table records some 120,000 clones; 85% to 95% of these occur just once. The ten largest clones take up about 0.2% of the sample. Which antigens these TCRs recognize remains unknown. The input for sequencing was unstimulated CD4+ T cells sorted from spleen or lymph node cells, taken before transplant. The receptors come from a human donor who was the organ donor for an intestinal transplant.

This chain joins TRBV11-2 and TRBJ1-5; D ambiguous. The length of the CDR3 is 13 residues. V gave up 1 base and J gave up 3 bases, with 4 bases separating them. Germline CDR1 reads SGHAT; CDR2 reads FQNNGV. The CDR3 sequence is CASSLGINQPQHF. The CDR3 bases are TGTGCCAGCAGCTTAGGCATCAATCAGCCCCAGCATTTT. Full variable domain (rest looked up from reference TRBV11-2 and TRBJ1-5): EAGVAQSPRYKIIEKRQSVAFWCNPISGHATLYWYQQILGQGPKLLIQFQNNGVVDDSQLPKDRFSAERLKGVDSTLKIQPAKLEDSAVYLCASSLGINQPQHFGDGTRLSIL.

The chain recombines TRBV5-5 with TRBJ1-2; no firm D call. In germline, CDR1 is SGHKS, CDR2 YYEKEE (reference sequence). Trimming removed 0 bases from V and 7 bases from J, with 7 bases in between. The CDR3 is 12 amino acids. The CDR3 nucleotides read TGTGCCAGCAGCTTGGTGTCCGGTGGCTACACCTTC. This gives the protein CASSLVSGGYTF.

This chain joins TRBV28 and TRBJ1-5; D is ambiguous. The CDR3 has 20 amino acids. Germline V gene lookup returns CDR1 MDHEN and CDR2 SYDVKM. Trimming left V 2 bases short and J 0 bases short, with 23 bases between. The CDR3 bases are TGTGCCAGCAGTTTAATGAGGCAAGGGTTCATGCCCGATAGCAATCAGCCCCAGCATTTT. It specifies CASSLMRQGFMPDSNQPQHF.

The chain combines TRBV29-1 with TRBJ2-5, with D hard to call. The germline CDR1 and CDR2 sequences are SQVTM and ANQGSEA. The V end was cut by 3 bases, the J end by 2 bases, with 7 bases between. The CDR3 has 12 amino acids. The CDR3 coding sequence is TGCAGCGTTGATTTTAGTCAAGAGACCCAGTACTTC. This sequence encodes CSVDFSQETQYF.

The chain joins TRBV19 to TRBJ2-1; 8 bases line up with TRBD2. Trimming removed 7 bases from V and 1 base from J; junction bases left unmatched: 15. Germline V gene sequence: CDR1 LNHDA, CDR2 SQIVND (reference sequence). CDR3 size: 18 residues. CDR3 sequence reads: CASTPTGLGAVSYNEQFF. CDR3 nucleotide sequence: TGTGCCAGTACTCCAACGGGACTAGGAGCGGTTTCCTACAATGAGCAGTTCTTC.

The chain has TRBV19 and TRBJ2-5; D remains unclear. Trimming pared 8 bases from V and 0 bases from J, leaving 16 bases between. The CDR3 loop spans 15 amino acids. CDR1 is LNHDA, CDR2 SQIVND, per germline (reference sequence). This chain's CDR3 is CASGDQRDHQETQYF. CDR3 sequence (DNA): TGTGCCAGTGGGGATCAGCGAGACCACCAAGAGACCCAGTACTTC.

This chain uses TRBV5-1 with TRBJ1-3; D possibly corresponds to TRBD1 (5 bases). The CDR3 consists of 14 residues. Per germline, CDR1 SGHRS and CDR2 YFSETQ. V dropped 7 bases and J dropped 0 bases, with 11 bases sitting between them. The CDR3 nucleotides are TGCGCCAGCGCCCGAGACAGCTCTGGAAACACCATATATTTT. This sequence encodes CASARDSSGNTIYF.

The V and J genes are TRBV28 and TRBJ2-5, with TRBD2 matching over 9 bases. After removal of 7 bases from V and 5 bases from J, the junction contained 11 bases not matched to a gene. The CDR3 is 15 residues long. Germline values: CDR1 MDHEN, CDR2 SYDVKM. CDR3 DNA: TGTGCCAGCACCCTTTGGACAGCGGGAGGTGAGACCCAGTACTTC. This translates into CASTLWTAGGETQYF.

This sequence joins TRBV19 and TRBJ1-5; 8 bases are a match to TRBD1. The V gene's germline CDR1 is LNHDA and CDR2 SQIVND (reference sequence). The CDR3 sequence is 15 residues long. V was clipped by 4 bases and J by 3 bases; unmatched bases: 5. CDR3 DNA sequence: TGTGCCAGTAGTACCGGGACAGGAAACAATCAGCCCCAGCATTTT. Encoded protein: CASSTGTGNNQPQHF. Based on the CDR3 plus reference TRBV19 and TRBJ1-5, the full variable domain is DGGITQSPKYLFRKEGQNVTLSCEQNLNHDAMYWYRQDPGQGLRLIYYSQIVNDFQKGDIAEGYSVSREKKESFPLTVTSAQKNPTAFYLCASSTGTGNNQPQHFGDGTRLSIL.

The V call is TRBV27, the J call TRBJ1-1, with 8 bases fitting TRBD1. V dropped 5 bases and J dropped 2; count of bases not matched to a gene: 4. The CDR3 contains 14 residues. Germline V gene sequence: CDR1 MNHEY, CDR2 SMNVEV (reference sequence). The CDR3 protein is CASSPTGGNTEAFF. The CDR3 nucleotides are TGTGCCAGCAGTCCCACAGGGGGAAACACTGAAGCTTTCTTT.

The J gene is TRBJ2-3, the V gene TRBV9; D perhaps matches TRBD2 (6 bases). The V gene lost 2 bases and the J gene lost 1 base, with 8 bases spanning the gap. The germline gives CDR1 SGDLS, CDR2 YYNGEE. The CDR3 contains 14 residues. CDR3 coding DNA: TGTGCCAGCAGCGTTTTAGCGGGCACAGATACGCAGTATTTT. Its translation: CASSVLAGTDTQYF.

The chain combines TRBV5-1 with TRBJ2-6; TRBD2 is a possible D gene (6 bases). Per the germline V gene, CDR1 is SGHRS and CDR2 is YFSETQ. The ends were cut back, 2 bases at V and 2 bases at J, with 11 bases in the middle. The CDR3 has 16 residues. The CDR3 coding sequence is TGCGCCAGCAGCTTTACGGGAGTAGCTGGGGCCAACGTCCTGACTTTC. Translating gives CASSFTGVAGANVLTF.

In its sample, this clone was seen a few times. This chain uses TRBV11-2 with TRBJ1-2; no definite D call. The germline V and J ends were trimmed by 2 bases and 3 bases, with 7 bases remaining between them. CDR1 and CDR2 from the germline V gene are SGHAT and FQNNGV. This CDR3 is built from 13 residues. CDR3 bases: TGTGCCAGCAGCTTAAACACGGACTATGGCTACACCTTC. Amino acid sequence: CASSLNTDYGYTF.

The rearrangement joins TRBV9 to TRBJ1-4, with D uncertain. From germline, CDR1 is SGDLS and CDR2 YYNGEE. This CDR3 has 15 amino acids. V was clipped by 3 bases and J by 0 bases, with 9 bases between them. For the CDR3, the DNA is TGTGCCAGCAGCGCCTCAGTTGCAACTAATGAAAAACTGTTTTTT. Translation: CASSASVATNEKLFF.

V is TRBV2 and J is TRBJ2-3; 11 bases agree with TRBD2. Germline CDR1 and CDR2: SNHLY and FYNNEI. The ends lost 6 bases at V and 0 bases at J; junction bases unmatched: 2. The CDR3 spans 15 residues. The CDR3 DNA sequence: TGTGCCAGCAGGGGACTAGCGGTTAGCACAGATACGCAGTATTTT. Residues: CASRGLAVSTDTQYF.

This clone was seen just once. The chain couples TRBV25-1 to TRBJ2-3, with D unclear. Germline lookup yields CDR1 MGHDK and CDR2 SYGVNS. Trimming left V 4 bases short and J 0 bases short, with 11 bases between. The CDR3 has 15 amino acids. CDR3 sequence reads: CASSGAFGSTDTQYF. The CDR3 DNA reads TGTGCCAGCAGTGGAGCGTTTGGGAGCACAGATACGCAGTATTTT.

The V and J genes are TRBV30 and TRBJ2-2; D could derive from TRBD1 or TRBD2 (6 bases each). Germline-derived CDR1 and CDR2 are GTSNPN and SVGIG (reference sequence). The CDR3 consists of 15 residues. The V end was cut by 1 base, the J end by 2 bases, with 11 bases between. CDR3 sequence reads: CAWSGRGANTGELFF. The CDR3 DNA follows: TGTGCCTGGAGTGGGAGGGGGGCTAACACCGGGGAGCTGTTTTTT. Full variable domain (rest looked up from reference TRBV30 and TRBJ2-2): SQTIHQWPATLVQPVGSPLSLECTVEGTSNPNLYWYRQAAGRGLQLLFYSVGIGQISSEVPQNLSASRPQDRQFILSSKKLLLSDSGFYLCAWSGRGANTGELFFGEGSRLTVL.

The chain carries TRBV6-1 and TRBJ1-2; D is unclear. This CDR3 is built from 14 residues. V was cut by 6 bases and J by 3 bases, with 14 bases left in between. The V gene's germline CDR1 is MNHNS and CDR2 SASEGT. In DNA form, the CDR3 reads TGTGCCAGCAGCAGGACCCGGGGAGACTATGGCTACACCTTC. This sequence encodes CASSRTRGDYGYTF.

This chain uses TRBV30 with TRBJ1-1, with D maybe TRBD1 (6 bases). Trimming took off 5 bases at V and 5 bases at J, with 12 bases between the two ends. Germline CDR1 and CDR2: GTSNPN and SVGIG (reference sequence). The CDR3 is 12 amino acids. The CDR3 nucleotides read TGTGCCTGGGAACATAGGGGGACTGAAGCTTTCTTT. Translated: CAWEHRGTEAFF.

The J gene is TRBJ1-4, the V gene TRBV18; D uncertain. V was cut by 6 bases and J by 0 bases, with 14 bases left in between. CDR3 length equals 16 residues. Looked up from germline, CDR1 is KGHSH and CDR2 is LQKENI. In DNA, the CDR3 is TGTGCCAGCTCCAACAAGAAGGACGCAACTAATGAAAAACTGTTTTTT. This gives the protein CASSNKKDATNEKLFF.

J is TRBJ1-2 and V is TRBV5-1; 8 nucleotides match TRBD1. Germline trimming cut 3 bases from V and 4 bases from J; bases unmatched to any gene: 14. Germline CDR1 reads SGHRS; CDR2 reads YFSETQ. The length of the CDR3 is 17 residues. The DNA for the CDR3 is TGCGCCAGCAGCTCGGACAGACAGGGGACAGGTTTCTATGGCTACACCTTC. Its translation: CASSSDRQGTGFYGYTF. Based on the CDR3 plus reference TRBV5-1 and TRBJ1-2, the full variable domain is KAGVTQTPRYLIKTRGQQVTLSCSPISGHRSVSWYQQTPGQGLQFLFEYFSETQRNKGNFPGRFSGRQFSNSRSEMNVSTLELGDSALYLCASSSDRQGTGFYGYTFGSGTRLTVV.